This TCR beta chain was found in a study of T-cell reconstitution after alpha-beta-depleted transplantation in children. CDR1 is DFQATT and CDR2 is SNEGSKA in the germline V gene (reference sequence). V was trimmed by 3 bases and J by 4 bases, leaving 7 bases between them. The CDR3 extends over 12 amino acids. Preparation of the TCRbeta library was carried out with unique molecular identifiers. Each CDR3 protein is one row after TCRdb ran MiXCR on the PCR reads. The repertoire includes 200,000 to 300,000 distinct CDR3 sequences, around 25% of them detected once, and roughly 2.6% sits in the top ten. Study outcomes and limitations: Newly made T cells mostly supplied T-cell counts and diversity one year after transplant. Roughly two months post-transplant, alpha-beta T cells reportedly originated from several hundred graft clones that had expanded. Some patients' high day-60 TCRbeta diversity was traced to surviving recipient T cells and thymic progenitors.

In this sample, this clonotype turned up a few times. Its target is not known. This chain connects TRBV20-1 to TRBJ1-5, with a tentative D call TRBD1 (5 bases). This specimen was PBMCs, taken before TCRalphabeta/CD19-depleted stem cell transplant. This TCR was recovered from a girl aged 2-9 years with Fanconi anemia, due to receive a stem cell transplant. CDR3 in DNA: TGCAGTGCTAGCCGGGGGAATCAGCCCCAGCATTTT. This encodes CSASRGNQPQHF.